This T cell receptor (beta chain) was observed in a study of T cells in Graves' hyperthyroidism and ophthalmopathy. Findings and caveats of the study: Through a model of 13 V-J features, ophthalmopathy was separated from stable hyperthyroidism.

This clonotype was recorded many times. What it recognizes is unknown. Germline trimming cut 5 bases from V and 2 bases from J; bases unmatched to any gene: 5. The CDR3 contains 14 residues. The source material, RNA transcripts, was used to amplify TCR beta CDR3 regions. Researchers ran a first-round RT-PCR on the TCR CDR3 using the HTBI primer set. TCRdb recomputed calls from the multiplex PCR reads with MiXCR, one row per CDR3 protein. The sample includes about 400,000 distinct CDR3 sequences, about 15% of them seen just once. This chain uses TRBV12-3 or TRBV12-4 with TRBJ1-2; TRBD1 aligns across 7 bases. The receptor was derived from a woman aged 30 to 39 with Graves' hyperthyroidism. Sequencing used blood. The CDR3 DNA follows: TGTGCCAGCAGTACCCGGGACAGAAACTATGGCTACACCTTC. Translation: CASSTRDRNYGYTF.